The rows below give T cell receptor beta chains drawn from one sample of a study of cytomegalovirus exposure and HLA in healthy donors. Sequenced by immunoSEQ multiplex PCR; TCRdb stores in-frame clones only, minus some. The table lists about 200,000 clones, around 80% of them singletons. Sequenced sample: PBMCs. These receptors originate from a man aged 45-65 years in good health and CMV-seronegative. The CDR3 runs from the conserved cysteine through the conserved F or W. D genes are given only for firm matches. The size field is filled for only some rows; it gives once, few, many or a size class.

>once|NA|TRBV19|TRBJ2-1
CASTVSDYNEQFF
TGTGCCAGTACCGTTAGCGACTACAATGAGCAGTTCTTC
>NA|NA|TRBV28|TRBJ2-2
CASSLKTANKRGGELFF
TGTGCCAGCAGTTTAAAGACGGCTAATAAACGGGGCGGGGAGCTGTTTTTT
>NA|TRBD1|TRBV4-1|TRBJ1-2
CASSHRDRDNYGYTF
TGCGCCAGCAGCCACCGGGACAGGGATAACTATGGCTACACCTTC
>NA|NA|TRBV7-6|TRBJ2-5
CASTPGRARKKETQYF
TGTGCCAGCACCCCGGGTAGAGCTAGAAAAAAAGAGACCCAGTACTTC
>NA|NA|TRBV1|TRBJ2-5
CTSSLKGQRGQETQYF
TGCACCAGCAGTCTAAAGGGCCAGCGGGGCCAAGAGACCCAGTACTTC
>NA|NA|TRBV20-1|TRBJ2-7
CSASIEYEQYF
TGCAGTGCTAGTATAGAGTACGAGCAGTACTTC
>NA|TRBD2|TRBV27|TRBJ2-1
CASKLTPRVAGGRNEQFF
TGTGCCAGCAAACTAACCCCTCGGGTAGCGGGAGGTAGGAATGAGCAGTTCTTC
>once|NA|TRBV28|TRBJ1-1
CASSPRDGAYTEAFF
TGTGCCAGCAGTCCTCGGGATGGCGCGTACACTGAAGCTTTCTTT
>NA|NA|TRBV9|TRBJ2-3
CASSLLGGGREEADTQYF
TGTGCCAGCAGCTTGTTGGGGGGCGGGAGAGAGGAGGCAGATACGCAGTATTTT
>once|NA|TRBV19|TRBJ2-1
CASSVLGGIADEQFF
TGTGCCAGTAGTGTACTGGGGGGAATTGCGGATGAGCAGTTCTTC
>NA|NA|TRBV5-1|TRBJ1-3
CASSLESRSNTIYF
TGCGCCAGCAGCTTGGAGAGCCGAAGCAACACCATATATTTT
>NA|NA|TRBV13|TRBJ2-7
CASSHIGGSYEQYF
TGTGCCAGCAGCCACATTGGAGGTAGCTACGAGCAGTACTTC
>NA|NA|TRBV7-9|TRBJ2-3
CASSLQGVGTDTQYF
TGTGCCAGCAGCTTACAGGGTGTTGGCACAGATACGCAGTATTTT
>NA|TRBD1|TRBV5-4|TRBJ2-7
CASRETGGADEQYF
TGTGCCAGCAGAGAAACAGGGGGCGCGGACGAGCAGTACTTC
>NA|TRBD1|TRBV19|TRBJ2-7
CASSQGSGTGLYEQYF
TGTGCCAGTAGTCAAGGTTCCGGGACAGGGCTCTACGAGCAGTACTTC
>NA|TRBD1|TRBV5-1|TRBJ2-2
CASSRTGGGRQTGGLFF
TGCGCCAGCAGCCGTACAGGGGGAGGACGACAAACCGGGGGGCTGTTTTTT
>NA|NA|TRBV6-4|TRBJ2-3
CASSDGTSTDTQYF
TGTGCCAGCAGTGACGGGACTAGCACAGATACGCAGTATTTT
>few|NA|TRBV5-1|TRBJ2-7
CASSLAAGNPYEQYF
TGCGCCAGCAGCTTGGCGGCAGGGAACCCCTACGAGCAGTACTTC
>NA|TRBD1|TRBV7-7|TRBJ2-3
CASSRDRGTDTQYF
TGTGCCAGCAGCCGGGACAGGGGGACAGATACGCAGTATTTT
>NA|TRBD1|TRBV19|TRBJ1-1
CASSRFQGVNTEAFF
TGTGCCAGTAGTAGGTTCCAGGGGGTAAACACTGAAGCTTTCTTT
>NA|TRBD2|TRBV11-2|TRBJ2-1
CASSLGLAGHNEQFF
TGTGCCAGCAGCTTAGGACTAGCGGGACACAATGAGCAGTTCTTC
>NA|TRBD2|TRBV5-1|TRBJ2-5
CASSLAVAGQETQYF
TGCGCCAGCAGCTTGGCGGTAGCGGGACAAGAGACCCAGTACTTC
>NA|NA|TRBV28|TRBJ2-1
CASSLGLARSSYNEQFF
TGTGCCAGCAGTTTAGGGCTAGCCCGGAGCTCCTACAATGAGCAGTTCTTC
>NA|NA|TRBV7-9|TRBJ2-7
CASSHRSTPYEQYF
TGTGCCAGCAGCCACCGGTCAACGCCCTACGAGCAGTACTTC
>NA|TRBD1|TRBV30|TRBJ2-6
CAYRQGRPGANVLTF
TGTGCCTACCGACAGGGGAGGCCTGGGGCCAACGTCCTGACTTTC
>NA|NA|TRBV21-1|TRBJ1-1
CASSSLPKAVEVVSRGGEAFF
TGTGCCAGCAGCTCATTGCCGAAAGCCGTGGAAGTCGTAAGTAGGGGAGGTGAAGCTTTCTTT
>NA|NA|TRBV7-9|TRBJ2-6
CASSDSGANVLTF
TGTGCCAGCAGTGACTCTGGGGCTAACGTCCTGACTTTC
>NA|TRBD1|TRBV4-1|TRBJ1-2
CASRATGGDYGYTF
TGCGCCAGCAGGGCGACAGGGGGCGACTATGGCTACACCTTC
>NA|TRBD2|TRBV11-3|TRBJ2-3
CASSPRFAGGEDTQYF
TGTGCCAGCAGCCCCCGCTTCGCGGGAGGGGAGGATACGCAGTATTTT
>few|NA|TRBV7-6|TRBJ1-5
CASSYNSNQPQHF
TGTGCCAGCAGCTATAATAGCAATCAGCCCCAGCATTTT
>NA|NA|TRBV6-1|TRBJ2-5
CASSGGRAETQYF
TGTGCCAGCAGTGGGGGCAGGGCAGAGACCCAGTACTTC
>once|NA|TRBV4-1|TRBJ2-1
CASSQDGVADNEQFF
TGCGCCAGCAGCCAAGACGGGGTAGCAGACAATGAGCAGTTCTTC